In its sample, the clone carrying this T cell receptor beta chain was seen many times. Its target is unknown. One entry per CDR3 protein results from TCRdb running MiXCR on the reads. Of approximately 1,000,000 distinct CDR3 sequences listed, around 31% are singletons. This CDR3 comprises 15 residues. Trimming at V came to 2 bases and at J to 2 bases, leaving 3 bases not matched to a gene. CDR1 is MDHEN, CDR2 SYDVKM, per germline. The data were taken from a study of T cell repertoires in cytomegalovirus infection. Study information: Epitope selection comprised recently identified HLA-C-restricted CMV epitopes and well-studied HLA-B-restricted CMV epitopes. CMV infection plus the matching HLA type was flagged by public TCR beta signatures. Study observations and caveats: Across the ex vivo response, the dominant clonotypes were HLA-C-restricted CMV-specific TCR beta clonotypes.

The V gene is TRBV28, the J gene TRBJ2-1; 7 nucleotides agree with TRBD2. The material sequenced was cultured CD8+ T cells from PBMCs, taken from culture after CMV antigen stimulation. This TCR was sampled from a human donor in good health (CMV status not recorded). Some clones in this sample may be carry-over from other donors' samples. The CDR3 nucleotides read TGTGCCAGCAGTTTAAAGACTAGCCCCTACAATGAGCAGTTCTTC. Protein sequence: CASSLKTSPYNEQFF.